These T cell receptor beta chains were read from a single sample in a study of shared clonotypes between healthy human individuals. Sequenced by immunoSEQ multiplex PCR; TCRdb stores in-frame clones only, minus some. The data hold millions of clones, with over 90% observed a single time. The specimen sequenced was naive CD4+ T cells from PBMCs. The source of these receptors is a man aged 18 to 29 in good health. Some clones in this sample may be carry-over from other donors' samples. The CDR3 runs from the conserved cysteine through the conserved F or W. The D gene is left open where the match is weak. Only some rows state a clone size, as once, few, many or a class for expanded clones.

TRBJ2-3	TRBV7-3	.	TRBD2	TGTGCCAGCAGCCACGGACTAGCGGGAATGCCAGATACGCAGTATTTT	CASSHGLAGMPDTQYF
TRBJ1-5	TRBV18	.	.	TGTGCCAGCTCACCGCAGGCTCAGCCCCAGCATTTT	CASSPQAQPQHF
TRBJ2-3	TRBV28	.	.	TGTGCCAGCAGTTTAGAATCCCCAGATACGCAGTATTTT	CASSLESPDTQYF
TRBJ2-1	TRBV5-1	.	TRBD2	TGCGCCAGCAGCTACCCACTAGCGGGAGGGCCGGGTGAGCAGTTCTTC	CASSYPLAGGPGEQFF
TRBJ2-1	TRBV30	.	.	TGTGCCTGGAGTACCGGCCATGACGCACACAATGAGCAGTTCTTC	CAWSTGHDAHNEQFF
TRBJ2-7	TRBV2	.	TRBD2	TGTGCCAGCAGACCGACTAGCGGGAGATTCTACGAGCAGTACTTC	CASRPTSGRFYEQYF
TRBJ2-5	TRBV9	once	TRBD2	TGTGCCAGCAGCATCCGCTTAGCGGGAGAGTGGGAGACCCAGTACTTC	CASSIRLAGEWETQYF
TRBJ2-1	TRBV5-4	.	TRBD2	TGTGCCAGCAGCTCGGGACTAGCGGAATACAATGAGCAGTTCTTC	CASSSGLAEYNEQFF
TRBJ2-1	TRBV11-2	.	.	TGTGCCAGCAGTACCCAACCGGTTGGGGCGAGTGAGCAGTTCTTC	CASSTQPVGASEQFF
TRBJ1-2	TRBV2	.	.	TGTGCCAGCAGGGCAGGCTATGGCTACACCTTC	CASRAGYGYTF
TRBJ1-3	TRBV19	.	.	TGTGCCAGTACCCTCCCCGCGTCGGGATCTGGAAACACCATATATTTT	CASTLPASGSGNTIYF
TRBJ2-7	TRBV2	.	TRBD1	TGTGCCAGCGGTCGGGACAGGGGCGGCTCGTGGTACTTC	CASGRDRGGSWYF
TRBJ2-4	TRBV28	.	.	TGTGCCAGCAGTTTTGAGGCCCTGGGCAAAAACATTCAGTACTTC	CASSFEALGKNIQYF
TRBJ2-5	TRBV7-8	.	.	TGTGCCAGCAGCCAGCATGGAGCAACCCAAGAGACCCAGTACTTC	CASSQHGATQETQYF
TRBJ1-2	TRBV2	.	.	TGTGCCAGCAGTGAAGTGGCAGCTAACTATGGCTACACCTTC	CASSEVAANYGYTF
TRBJ2-5	TRBV28	.	.	TGTGCCAGCACGACAGGCCCCCAAGAGACCCAGTACTTC	CASTTGPQETQYF
TRBJ1-3	TRBV7-9	.	.	TGTGCCAGCAGCTTGGGGGACCCCGCCCTACCTGGAAACACCATATATTTT	CASSLGDPALPGNTIYF